The 21 T cell receptor beta chains below were found in one sample sequenced in a study of T cell responses to AZD1222 COVID-19 vaccine. Assay: immunoSEQ multiplex PCR; the TCRdb copy retains only in-frame clones and omits some. The sample comprises roughly 120,000 clones, approximately 83% of which are singletons, and roughly 1.7% rests with the top ten. The sequenced sample was peripheral blood, obtained on day 0 of AZD1222 vaccination. The receptors were gathered from an adult in good health.

V and J are TRBV6-5 and TRBJ2-7; TRBD2 agrees at 14 bases. J was trimmed by 1 base and V by 5 bases; bases with no gene match: 1. This CDR3 has 15 amino acids. Per the germline V gene, CDR1 is MNHEY and CDR2 is SVGAGI. The DNA for the CDR3 is TGTGCCAGCAGTAGGACTAGCGGGGGGTCCTACGAGCAGTACTTC. Its translation is CASSRTSGGSYEQYF.

The chain recombines TRBV7-9 with TRBJ2-2; either TRBD1 or TRBD2 may fit D (5 bases each). There are 16 residues in the CDR3. Trimming took off 1 base at V and 0 bases at J, with 9 bases between the two ends. In germline, CDR1 is SEHNR, CDR2 FQNEAQ (reference sequence). CDR3 sequence (DNA): TGTGCCAGCAGCTTAGTAGGGACGACGAACACCGGGGAGCTGTTTTTT. It encodes CASSLVGTTNTGELFF.

The V and J genes are TRBV18 and TRBJ1-1; perhaps TRBD1 as D (6 bases). Trimming took off 3 bases at V and 0 bases at J, with 11 bases between the two ends. The CDR3 runs to 15 residues. Germline CDR1 KGHSH, CDR2 LQKENI. The CDR3 sequence: CASSPRQDLNTEAFF. The CDR3 DNA sequence: TGTGCCAGCTCACCGAGACAGGACCTGAACACTGAAGCTTTCTTT.

The chain links TRBV24-1 to TRBJ1-4; D ambiguous. The CDR3 contains 15 residues. V was cut by 3 bases and J by 0 bases, with 7 bases left in between. Germline CDR1 reads KGHDR; CDR2 reads SFDVKD. The CDR3 here is CATSDASATNEKLFF. The CDR3 bases are TGTGCCACCAGTGATGCGTCCGCAACTAATGAAAAACTGTTTTTT.

This sequence joins TRBV4-2 and TRBJ1-1; weak D call: TRBD1 (6 bases). Per the germline V gene, CDR1 is LGHNA and CDR2 is YNFKEQ. With 0 bases removed from V and 7 bases from J, the gap between germline ends came to 12 bases. The CDR3 spans 14 residues. The CDR3 loop is CASSQDTRGGEAFF. In DNA, the CDR3 is TGTGCCAGCAGCCAAGATACCAGGGGTGGTGAAGCTTTCTTT.

The chain is built from TRBV7-6 and TRBJ2-7, with 10 bases that match TRBD2. Germline CDR1 SGHVS, CDR2 FNYEAQ. The CDR3 spans 15 residues. Trimming removed 1 base from V and 5 bases from J; junction bases left unmatched: 5. CDR3 nucleotides: TGTGCCAGCAGCTTAGGAGGGACTAGCGCCCACGAGCAGTACTTC. It encodes CASSLGGTSAHEQYF.

The chain employs TRBV28 and TRBJ1-1, with 7 bases lining up with TRBD1. Germline V lookup: CDR1 MDHEN, CDR2 SYDVKM. This CDR3 comprises 14 residues. V gave up 7 bases and J gave up 5 bases; unmatched junction bases: 10. CDR3 sequence reads: CASIRGGYRTEAFF. CDR3 DNA sequence: TGTGCCAGCATCAGGGGGGGTTACAGGACTGAAGCTTTCTTT.

This rearrangement joins TRBV7-3 to TRBJ2-3; TRBD2 is a possible D gene (5 bases). The V end lost 1 base, the J end lost 3 bases, and 20 bases lay between the germline ends. The CDR3 runs to 18 residues. Germline V gives CDR1 SGHTA, CDR2 FQGTGA. The CDR3 coding sequence is TGTGCCAGCAGCTTAATTGGTGGTTCATCGGGGAGAACAGATACGCAGTATTTT. Translating it yields CASSLIGGSSGRTDTQYF.

CDR3 coding DNA: TGTGCCAGCAGGGTTGGTAGAAGCGAGCAGTTCTTC. Translating gives CASRVGRSEQFF. The chain is built from TRBV2 and TRBJ2-1; D is unresolved. Germline CDR1 reads SNHLY; CDR2 reads FYNNEI. The CDR3 runs 12 residues. The V gene lost 6 bases and the J gene lost 10 bases, with 13 bases spanning the gap.

The rearrangement joins TRBV19 to TRBJ2-7; D may be TRBD2 (5 bases). Germline CDR1 LNHDA, CDR2 SQIVND (reference sequence). The CDR3 loop spans 14 amino acids. The V end was cut by 3 bases, the J end by 3 bases, with 12 bases between. The DNA of the CDR3 is TGTGCCAGTAGTATTAACCAGCGGAGCTACGAGCAGTACTTC. Protein product: CASSINQRSYEQYF.

This clone has only a few counts. The rearrangement joins TRBV7-9 to TRBJ2-4; 8 nucleotides line up with TRBD2. V lost 6 bases, J lost 7 bases, and 8 bases stayed unmatched. There are 14 residues in the CDR3. The germline gives CDR1 SEHNR, CDR2 FQNEAQ (reference sequence). CDR3 in DNA: TGTGCCAGCAGTCCCGAAGGCGGGGGGAACATTCAGTACTTC. Protein: CASSPEGGGNIQYF.

The V and J genes are TRBV19 and TRBJ1-2; no reliable D call. The V end was cut by 8 bases, the J end by 4 bases, with 14 bases between. The germline CDR1 and CDR2 sequences are LNHDA and SQIVND (reference sequence). This CDR3 is 13 amino acids long. Written as DNA, the CDR3 is TGTGCCAGTGATAAGAGAGCGGGCTATGGCTACACCTTC. Translating gives CASDKRAGYGYTF. The full variable domain, completed using reference TRBV19 and TRBJ1-2, is DGGITQSPKYLFRKEGQNVTLSCEQNLNHDAMYWYRQDPGQGLRLIYYSQIVNDFQKGDIAEGYSVSREKKESFPLTVTSAQKNPTAFYLCASDKRAGYGYTFGSGTRLTVV.

This clone came up a few times. The chain employs TRBV18 and TRBJ1-2; D call uncertain. Germline CDR1 reads KGHSH; CDR2 reads LQKENI. Between the trimmed V and J ends, which lost 6 bases and 4 bases, there was a span of 12 bases. The CDR3 has 13 amino acids. This CDR3 is CASSSEGSYGYTF. CDR3 in DNA: TGTGCCAGCTCCTCGGAAGGGTCCTATGGCTACACCTTC.

The rearrangement joins TRBV7-2 to TRBJ1-1; 9 bases align to TRBD1. Germline V gives CDR1 SGHTA, CDR2 FQGNSA. This CDR3 has 14 amino acids. With 5 bases clipped from V and 8 bases from J, the junction kept 9 bases outside the gene matches. CDR3 DNA sequence: TGTGCCAGCAGCCCAGGGACAGGGCGGTGGGAAGCTTTCTTT. Translating it yields CASSPGTGRWEAFF.

V usage is TRBV7-2 and J usage is TRBJ1-3; no firm D call. The CDR3 is made up of 16 amino acids. V lost 2 bases to trimming and J lost 0 bases, with 11 bases between them. CDR1 is SGHTA, CDR2 FQGNSA, per germline. CDR3 coding DNA: TGTGCCAGCAGCTTATTGCGGGAAGCCTCTGGAAACACCATATATTTT. Its translation: CASSLLREASGNTIYF.

The V call is TRBV6-5, the J call TRBJ2-3; D is possibly TRBD1 (6 bases). Germline V lookup: CDR1 MNHEY, CDR2 SVGAGI. The CDR3 spans 13 residues. Trimming pared 6 bases from V and 14 bases from J, leaving 21 bases between. This CDR3 reads CASSLKPGHLRYF. The CDR3 DNA reads as TGTGCCAGCAGCCTCAAGCCGGGACATCTTAGGTATTTT.

The chain's CDR3 is CASSRTSGNRETQYF. The CDR3 DNA follows: TGTGCCAGCAGTCGGACTAGCGGGAATAGGGAGACCCAGTACTTC. The rearrangement uses TRBV6-5 and TRBJ2-5; 12 nucleotides match TRBD2. V shed 5 bases, J shed 5 bases, and the junction held 6 bases outside the gene matches. The CDR3 consists of 15 residues. Looked up from germline, CDR1 is MNHEY and CDR2 is SVGAGI.

The rearrangement joins TRBV27 to TRBJ1-1; no clear D gene. V lost 3 bases, J lost 4 bases, and 9 bases lay in between. The CDR3 covers 13 residues. Germline assignment: CDR1 MNHEY and CDR2 SMNVEV (reference sequence). The CDR3 coding sequence is TGTGCCAGCAGTTTTACGGTGGCCACTGAAGCTTTCTTT. It yields the protein CASSFTVATEAFF.

The rearrangement joins TRBV19 to TRBJ1-4; 9 nucleotides align to TRBD1. Germline V gene lookup returns CDR1 LNHDA and CDR2 SQIVND (reference sequence). V was pared by 1 base and J by 11 bases, with 11 bases of the junction left unmatched. The CDR3 covers 16 residues. This chain's CDR3 is CASSIGSGTGLTKLFF. CDR3 nucleotide sequence: TGTGCCAGTAGTATAGGTTCCGGGACAGGGTTGACGAAACTGTTTTTT.

The chain employs TRBV6-2 or TRBV6-3 and TRBJ2-2; a weak D match, TRBD1 (6 bases). CDR3 length: 14 amino acids. Per the germline V gene, CDR1 is MNHEY and CDR2 is SVGEGT. V was cut by 2 bases and J by 5 bases, with 9 bases left in between. The CDR3 reads CASSYVRGTGELFF. The CDR3 coding sequence is TGTGCCAGCAGTTACGTAAGGGGGACCGGGGAGCTGTTTTTT.

V gene TRBV27 combines with J gene TRBJ1-2; TRBD1 matches at 7 bases. CDR3 length equals 14 residues. The germline CDR1 and CDR2 sequences are MNHEY and SMNVEV (reference sequence). After removal of 6 bases from V and 3 bases from J, the junction contained 7 bases not matched to a gene. CDR3 bases: TGTGCCAGCAGGAAGACAGGGAAGGACTATGGCTACACCTTC. Amino acid sequence: CASRKTGKDYGYTF.